Listed here are 30 T cell receptor beta chains from one sample, sequenced in a study of T cells in Graves' hyperthyroidism and ophthalmopathy. RNA transcripts served as the template for amplifying TCR beta CDR3 regions. An initial round of RT-PCR targeting the TCR CDR3 relied on the HTBI primer set. TCRdb re-called the multiplex PCR reads through MiXCR, storing one row per CDR3 protein. The data show about 520,000 distinct CDR3 sequences, roughly 25% seen once. The sample consisted of blood. Receptors were obtained from a woman aged 25 to 39 with Graves' ophthalmopathy.

There are a few counts of this clonotype. In DNA form, the CDR3 reads TGTGCCAGCAGCTTAGTCCGGCGGAACGAGCAGTACTTC. Translated, it gives CASSLVRRNEQYF. V gene TRBV11-3 combines with J gene TRBJ2-7; D is undetermined. The CDR3 extends over 13 amino acids. The V gene lost 1 base and the J gene lost 5 bases, with 9 bases spanning the gap. CDR1 and CDR2 (germline): SGHNT, YENEEA.

This clonotype was found many times. The V call is TRBV6-5, the J call TRBJ1-2, with D unresolved. The CDR3 has 11 residues. V was trimmed by 10 bases and J by 0 bases, leaving 6 bases between them. Germline V gives CDR1 MNHEY, CDR2 SVGAGI. The CDR3 protein is CATAANYGYTF. The CDR3 nucleotides are TGTGCCACCGCAGCTAACTATGGCTACACCTTC.

V usage is TRBV6-1 and J usage is TRBJ1-5; 8 nucleotides agree with TRBD1. Germline V gene sequence: CDR1 MNHNS, CDR2 SASEGT. CDR3 size: 14 residues. The J segment lost 6 bases and the V segment lost 5 bases, leaving 6 bases of the junction unmatched. This CDR3 is CASSPYRGSQPQHF. CDR3 DNA: TGTGCCAGCAGTCCATACAGGGGGAGTCAGCCCCAGCATTTT.

This clonotype appeared once. This may arise from a read error, as a much more abundant clone is one base away. The genes are TRBV5-1 and TRBJ2-7; a possible D gene is TRBD2 (6 bases). V lost 3 bases and J lost 3, with 16 bases in between. This CDR3 has 15 amino acids. The germline V gene has CDR1 SGHRS and CDR2 YFSETQ. Here the CDR3 reads CASSWNRDGGYEQYF. DNA of the CDR3: TGCGCCAGCAGCTGGAACCGGGACGGGGGCTACGAGCAGTACTTC.

The V and J genes are TRBV7-3 and TRBJ2-5; D is ambiguous. The V end lost 1 base, the J end lost 4 bases, and 7 bases lay between the germline ends. There are 13 residues in the CDR3. In germline, CDR1 is SGHTA, CDR2 FQGTGA. CDR3 coding DNA: TGTGCCAGCAGCTTAAATCAGTTAGAGACCCAGTACTTC. Protein product: CASSLNQLETQYF.

This clonotype was seen many times. The V and J genes are TRBV20-1 and TRBJ1-3; the D is unclear. V was cut by 0 bases and J by 6 bases, with 12 bases left in between. Germline CDR1 reads DFQATT; CDR2 reads SNEGSKA (reference sequence). The CDR3 covers 14 residues. The CDR3 sequence is CSARDLEAENTIYF. The CDR3 DNA is TGCAGTGCTAGAGATCTGGAAGCAGAAAACACCATATATTTT.

In its sample, this clonotype was seen many times. The rearrangement uses TRBV12-5 and TRBJ1-5; D not resolved. This CDR3 spans 13 amino acids. The ends were cut back, 3 bases at V and 4 bases at J, with 7 bases in the middle. From germline, CDR1 is LGHNT and CDR2 FRNRAP. CDR3 region: CASGLGLNQPQHF. For the CDR3, the DNA is TGTGCTAGTGGTTTAGGGCTAAATCAGCCCCAGCATTTT. Drawing the rest from reference TRBV12-5 and TRBJ1-5, the complete variable domain is DARVTQTPRHKVTEMGQEVTMRCQPILGHNTVFWYRQTMMQGLELLAYFRNRAPLDDSGMPKDRFSAEMPDATLATLKIQPSEPRDSAVYFCASGLGLNQPQHFGDGTRLSIL.

V gene TRBV5-4 combines with J gene TRBJ1-2, with TRBD1 identical over 8 bases. Germline V gene data show CDR1 as SGHNT and CDR2 as YYREEE (reference sequence). J gave up 7 bases and V 0 bases, and 5 bases lay outside the gene matches. This CDR3 has 14 residues. The CDR3 DNA follows: TGTGCCAGCAGCTTGGAGACAGGGGCGGTTGGCTACACCTTC. It yields the protein CASSLETGAVGYTF.

This clonotype has ten or more counts. The rearrangement joins TRBV7-2 to TRBJ2-7; 10 bases line up with TRBD2. Losses at the gene ends were 1 base for V and 2 bases for J; bases not matched to a gene: 2. The CDR3 extends over 15 amino acids. Germline V CDR1 and CDR2: SGHTA, FQGNSA. The CDR3 is CASSLVSGGTYEQYF. CDR3 nucleotide sequence: TGTGCCAGCAGCTTAGTTAGCGGGGGGACCTACGAGCAGTACTTC.

CDR3 residues: CASSQGTLAGGETQYF. The CDR3 coding sequence is TGTGCCAGCAGCCAAGGGACTCTAGCAGGAGGGGAGACCCAGTACTTC. V usage is TRBV3-1 and J usage is TRBJ2-5; possibly TRBD2 for D (6 bases). V dropped 1 base and J dropped 5 bases, with 17 bases sitting between them. This CDR3 is 16 amino acids long. Germline assignment: CDR1 LGHDT and CDR2 YNNKEL (reference sequence).

Many counts were recorded for this clonotype. The chain couples TRBV2 to TRBJ1-2; D not certain. In germline, CDR1 is SNHLY, CDR2 FYNNEI. The CDR3 loop spans 11 amino acids. V was clipped by 7 bases and J by 2 bases, with 5 bases between them. Here the CDR3 DNA reads TGTGCCAGCACAGACAACTATGGCTACACCTTC. It codes for CASTDNYGYTF.

The DNA of the CDR3 is TGTGCCACCAGTGATGCAATTCGGACCGTCAACACCGGGGAGCTGTTTTTT. This translates into CATSDAIRTVNTGELFF. The chain joins TRBV24-1 to TRBJ2-2; the D is unclear. Germline assignment: CDR1 KGHDR and CDR2 SFDVKD. The CDR3 is 17 residues long. Trimming stripped 3 bases from V and 2 bases from J, with 15 bases between.

This clonotype was counted at least ten times. The rearrangement links TRBV24-1 to TRBJ1-1; TRBD1 agrees at 8 bases. This CDR3 spans 14 amino acids. J was trimmed by 3 bases and V by 4 bases; bases with no gene match: 3. Germline V CDR1 and CDR2: KGHDR, SFDVKD. In DNA form, the CDR3 reads TGTGCCACCAGTGAGGACAGGGAGGACACTGAAGCTTTCTTT. It is translated as CATSEDREDTEAFF.

This clonotype was observed at least ten times. The chain has TRBV15 and TRBJ1-1, with no clear D. The V gene lost 1 base and the J gene lost 1 base, with 4 bases spanning the gap. CDR1 LNHNV and CDR2 YYDKDF come from the germline V gene (reference sequence). This CDR3 has 13 residues. The CDR3 bases are TGTGCCACCAGCAGAGTGGGGAACACTGAAGCTTTCTTT. It specifies CATSRVGNTEAFF.

This clonotype was seen many times. V is TRBV28 and J is TRBJ1-5; possibly TRBD1 for D (5 bases). CDR1 and CDR2 from the germline V gene are MDHEN and SYDVKM. The CDR3 loop spans 15 amino acids. Trimming removed 2 bases at V and 2 bases at J, with 10 bases between. CDR3 sequence (DNA): TGTGCCAGCAGTTTACCAGGGTCAGGCAATCAGCCCCAGCATTTT. It encodes CASSLPGSGNQPQHF.

This clonotype has a single count. This clone may be a read error of a much larger clone one base away. The chain employs TRBV12-3 or TRBV12-4 and TRBJ2-5; the match to TRBD2 covers 9 bases. This CDR3 spans 14 amino acids. V gave up 6 bases and J gave up 5 bases; unmatched junction bases: 7. CDR3 sequence (DNA): TGTGCCAGCAGCCCGACTAGCGGAATGGAGACCCAGTACTTC. It specifies CASSPTSGMETQYF.

This clonotype was counted a few times. The chain recombines TRBV12-3 or TRBV12-4 with TRBJ1-1; the D is unclear. The length of the CDR3 is 12 residues. V was pared by 6 bases and J by 5 bases, with 10 bases between. CDR3 coding DNA: TGTGCCAGCAGCCACCTTCAGACTGAAGCTTTCTTT. This sequence encodes CASSHLQTEAFF.

This clonotype has just a few counts. The rearrangement uses TRBV7-9 and TRBJ2-5, with D possibly being TRBD2 (5 bases). CDR3 length equals 16 residues. The V gene's germline CDR1 is SEHNR and CDR2 FQNEAQ (reference sequence). V gave up 1 base and J gave up 0 bases, with 12 bases separating them. CDR3 region: CASSLGGRAYQETQYF. CDR3 DNA sequence: TGTGCCAGCAGCTTAGGTGGGAGAGCGTACCAAGAGACCCAGTACTTC. The entire variable domain, with the rest obtained from reference TRBV7-9 and TRBJ2-5, is as follows: DTGVSQNPRHKITKRGQNVTFRCDPISEHNRLYWYRQTLGQGPEFLTYFQNEAQLEKSRLLSDRFSAERPKGSFSTLEIQRTEQGDSAMYLCASSLGGRAYQETQYFGPGTRLLVL.

This clonotype was detected many times. V is TRBV7-2 and J is TRBJ2-2; 7 bases map to TRBD1. The germline V gene encodes CDR1 SGHTA and CDR2 FQGNSA. Trimming cost V 1 base and J 0 bases; bases outside gene matches: 11. The CDR3 extends over 19 amino acids. CDR3 bases: TGTGCCAGCAGCTTAGGCTCTTTTAAGGGGGCGACGAACACCGGGGAGCTGTTTTTT. It specifies CASSLGSFKGATNTGELFF.

The chain is built from TRBV30 and TRBJ1-2; D not resolved. Germline V gene data show CDR1 as GTSNPN and CDR2 as SVGIG (reference sequence). The V end was cut by 2 bases, the J end by 8 bases, with 18 bases between. The CDR3 totals 14 residues. This CDR3 reads CAWSRLGPARGYTF. In DNA form, the CDR3 reads TGTGCCTGGAGTCGTTTAGGACCGGCTCGAGGCTACACCTTC.

About this clonotype: This may be a read error: a much more frequent sequence differs by one nucleotide. The J gene is TRBJ1-1, the V gene TRBV20-1; 8 bases align to TRBD1. The V gene's germline CDR1 is DFQATT and CDR2 SNEGSKA (reference sequence). The CDR3 runs 13 residues. The CDR3 DNA follows: TGCAGTGCGCAATTGACAGGGGCAGCCAGGGCTTGCTTT. The encoded protein is CSAQLTGAARACF.

This clonotype was seen many times. This chain links TRBV6-1 with TRBJ1-5; TRBD1 is a possible D gene (5 bases). Trimming took off 2 bases at V and 0 bases at J, with 17 bases between the two ends. Germline CDR1 MNHNS, CDR2 SASEGT. CDR3 length equals 18 residues. CDR3 DNA sequence: TGTGCCAGCAGTGAAAGGGGAAGCGGACTGTATAGCAATCAGCCCCAGCATTTT. Translating gives CASSERGSGLYSNQPQHF.

This clonotype was detected many times. The chain has TRBV4-1 and TRBJ2-5; no clear D. The CDR3 totals 13 residues. With 4 bases removed from V and 5 bases from J, the gap between germline ends came to 11 bases. The germline V gene encodes CDR1 MGHRA and CDR2 YSYEKL. CDR3 residues: CASSLGTMETQYF. For the CDR3, the DNA is TGCGCCAGCAGCCTTGGCACCATGGAGACCCAGTACTTC.

This clonotype turned up a few times. This chain uses TRBV4-3 with TRBJ2-2; perhaps D is TRBD1 or TRBD2 (5 bases each). V lost 0 bases, J lost 0 bases, and 14 bases lay in between. The germline V gene encodes CDR1 LGHNA and CDR2 YSLEER. This CDR3 has 18 amino acids. The CDR3 bases are TGCGCCAGCAGCCAAGAGGGGACCCTGACAGCGAACACCGGGGAGCTGTTTTTT. Its protein is CASSQEGTLTANTGELFF.

This chain uses TRBV5-1 with TRBJ2-7; TRBD1 aligns across 7 bases. V was clipped by 0 bases and J by 3 bases; unmatched bases: 9. CDR1 is SGHRS and CDR2 is YFSETQ in the germline V gene. The CDR3 is 16 residues long. CDR3 loop: CASSLAGTDGYYEQYF. CDR3 nucleotide sequence: TGCGCCAGCAGCTTGGCAGGGACAGACGGATACTACGAGCAGTACTTC.

This clonotype was seen repeatedly, ten times or more. This chain joins TRBV5-1 and TRBJ2-7; the D gene is possibly TRBD1 (7 bases). This CDR3 has 14 amino acids. CDR1 and CDR2 from the germline V gene are SGHRS and YFSETQ. Trimming took 4 bases from V and 1 from J, leaving 12 bases between them. This CDR3 reads CASSGGTVSYEQYF. In nucleotides, the CDR3 is TGCGCCAGCAGCGGCGGGACAGTGTCCTACGAGCAGTACTTC.

This clonotype has ten or more counts. J is TRBJ2-2 and V is TRBV6-1; TRBD2 agrees at 7 bases. This CDR3 has 12 residues. Germline loops: CDR1 MNHNS, CDR2 SASEGT. The trim removed 10 bases at V and 10 bases at J, leaving 9 bases unmatched. CDR3 DNA: TGTGCCACCCCCGGGGGGTATCCGGAGCTGTTTTTT. It is translated as CATPGGYPELFF.

This clonotype was detected a few times. The chain links TRBV30 to TRBJ1-4; TRBD1 is a possible D gene (6 bases). Trimming removed 7 bases at V and 3 bases at J, with 12 bases between. This CDR3 comprises 13 residues. Germline loops: CDR1 GTSNPN, CDR2 SVGIG (reference sequence). CDR3 DNA sequence: TGTGCCTCGAGGACAGCTGCTAATGAAAAACTGTTTTTT. This sequence encodes CASRTAANEKLFF.

This clonotype was counted many times. This chain joins TRBV7-3 and TRBJ2-5, with TRBD2 identical over 8 bases. With V trimmed by 4 bases and J by 2 bases, 6 bases remained unmatched. This CDR3 comprises 15 residues. CDR1 is SGHTA and CDR2 is FQGTGA in the germline V gene. The CDR3 nucleotides read TGTGCCAGCAGCTCCTATGGACTAGCACAAGAGACCCAGTACTTC. The encoded protein is CASSSYGLAQETQYF.

This rearrangement joins TRBV27 to TRBJ1-2, with TRBD1 identical over 7 bases. Trimming cost V 7 bases and J 7 bases; bases outside gene matches: 9. The CDR3 is 13 residues long. Germline CDR1 MNHEY, CDR2 SMNVEV (reference sequence). This CDR3 reads CASTDRVHTGYTF. The CDR3 DNA sequence: TGTGCCAGCACAGACAGGGTACATACTGGCTACACCTTC.